This TCR beta chain was recorded in a study of cytomegalovirus exposure and HLA in healthy donors. Regarding the study as a whole: Published work reported that the classifier diagnosed cytomegalovirus status with high specificity and sensitivity. Cytomegalovirus association was listed for about 170 TCR beta chains.

The donors were members of the approximately 120-subject validation cohort (separate from the approximately 670-subject first cohort). As regards this clone: Antigen: not known.

Measured with immunoSEQ multiplex PCR; TCRdb has only the in-frame clones, and not every one. The sample yields about 360,000 clones, 75% to 90% seen once. Sequencing input: PBMCs. The source of this sequence is a woman in her late teens or twenties in good health and CMV-seronegative.

CDR3 sequence reads: CASRNRQGVNSGNTIYF. Here the CDR3 DNA reads TGCGCCAGCAGAAACCGACAGGGGGTTAACTCTGGAAACACCATATATTTT. The chain uses TRBV5-1 and TRBJ1-3, with 9 nucleotides matching TRBD1. Germline CDR1 is SGHRS and CDR2 is YFSETQ. V shed 5 bases, J shed 0 bases, and the junction held 9 bases outside the gene matches. This CDR3 is built from 17 residues.